This TCR beta chain was sequenced in a study of blood T cell repertoires in COVID-19. Study at large: COVID-19 samples, acute and convalescent, were from the United States, Italy and Spain. Nucleic acid was either cDNA or gDNA, and it came from T cells, B-cell-depleted T cells, or PBMCs.

Germline-derived CDR1 and CDR2 are MDHEN and SYDVKM. The V end lost 3 bases, the J end lost 16 bases, and 13 bases lay between the germline ends. The CDR3 loop spans 12 amino acids. The data were produced by immunoSEQ multiplex PCR, yet TCRdb's version contains in-frame clones alone and is incomplete. The data show hundreds of thousands of clones, with roughly 83% seen just once and 5% to 6% held by the top ten. The chain has TRBV28 and TRBJ1-6, with unresolved D. The sample taken for sequencing was peripheral blood. The receptor comes from an elderly woman with COVID-19, enrolled during active disease. CDR3 in amino acids: CASSLIPPQLHF. CDR3 DNA sequence: TGTGCCAGCAGTTTGATCCCCCCCCAGCTCCACTTT.